These 18 T cell receptor beta chains originate from one sample sequenced in a study of regulatory T cells in long-lasting Graves disease. Documented time point: newly diagnosed GD, antithyroid drugs for less than 3 months. Extracted PBMC RNA gave rise to the TCR library. In building TCR beta libraries, iRepertoire HTBI primers were used together with Arm-PCR of CDR3 regions. MiXCR, applied by TCRdb to the multiplex PCR reads, yields one record per CDR3 protein. The sample contains around 420,000 distinct CDR3 sequences, roughly 15% of which appear only once. This sample also belongs to another study, concerning T cells in Graves' hyperthyroidism and ophthalmopathy.

The source was peripheral blood mononuclear cells (PBMCs), collected at new diagnosis, from a patient treated with antithyroid drugs. All receptors come from a middle-aged woman with Graves disease.

In its sample, this clonotype was seen a few times. This chain links TRBV10-2 with TRBJ2-3, with D tentatively TRBD1 or TRBD2 (6 bases each). V was trimmed by 6 bases and J by 6 bases, leaving 13 bases between them. CDR3 length equals 13 residues. Germline V gene sequence: CDR1 WSHSY, CDR2 SAAADI. The CDR3 sequence is CASSAGHSDTQYF. CDR3 nucleotides: TGCGCCAGCAGCGCGGGACATTCTGATACGCAGTATTTT.

This clonotype came up a few times. The chain carries TRBV28 and TRBJ2-4, with 9 positions matching TRBD1. V gave up 5 bases and J gave up 9 bases; unmatched junction bases: 8. CDR3 length: 14 amino acids. Germline CDR1 and CDR2: MDHEN and SYDVKM. This CDR3 reads CASSPRTGAGIQYF. CDR3 coding DNA: TGTGCCAGCAGTCCCCGGACAGGGGCGGGCATTCAGTACTTC.

This clonotype was picked up one time. Since a much larger clone is just one base distant, this may be a read error. This chain joins TRBV7-3 and TRBJ2-5; D not resolved. CDR1 is SGHTA, CDR2 FQGTGA, per germline. This CDR3 contains 15 residues. The V end was cut by 5 bases, the J end by 2 bases, with 15 bases between. The CDR3 region is CASSRDVQPQETQYF. Written as DNA, the CDR3 is TGTGCCAGCAGCAGAGATGTCCAGCCACAAGAGACCCAGTACTTC. Looking up the rest from reference TRBV7-3 and TRBJ2-5 gives the full variable domain: GAGVSQTPSNKVTEKGKYVELRCDPISGHTALYWYRQSLGQGPEFLIYFQGTGAADDSGLPNDRFFAVRPEGSVSTLKIQRTERGDSAVYLCASSRDVQPQETQYFGPGTRLLVL.

The chain employs TRBV29-1 and TRBJ2-3; tentative D call: TRBD2 (5 bases). The germline CDR1 and CDR2 sequences are SQVTM and ANQGSEA. This CDR3 region has 15 residues. V shed 1 base and J shed 2 bases, with 13 bases lying between them. CDR3: CSVEVRGQITDTQYF. The CDR3, as DNA: TGCAGCGTTGAAGTAAGAGGGCAGATCACAGATACGCAGTATTTT.

Note on this clonotype: A junction end diverges from the germline sequence, so it may reflect a read error. The chain joins TRBV28 to TRBJ2-5, with TRBD2 matching over 12 bases. The CDR3 length is 15 residues. Per the germline V gene, CDR1 is MDHEN and CDR2 is SYDVKM. Written as DNA, the CDR3 is TGTGCCAGCAACCCACTAGCGGGAGGATTAGAGGCCCAGTACTTC. It is translated as CASNPLAGGLEAQYF.

In nucleotides, the CDR3 is TGTGCCAGCAGCACGGGAGCGGACAGTTACTACGAGCAGTACTTC. Its translation: CASSTGADSYYEQYF. The chain is built from TRBV6-2 or TRBV6-3 and TRBJ2-7; possibly TRBD1 or TRBD2 for D (6 bases each). The germline V gene has CDR1 MNHEY and CDR2 SVGEGT. The CDR3 runs to 15 residues. Trimming removed 6 bases from V and 3 bases from J, with 18 bases in between.

The chain joins TRBV6-5 to TRBJ2-1, with 9 bases identical to TRBD2. J gave up 9 bases and V 0 bases, and 12 bases lay outside the gene matches. CDR3 length: 17 amino acids. Germline lookup yields CDR1 MNHEY and CDR2 SVGAGI. The chain's CDR3 is CASSYSRPLAGLSEQFF. The CDR3 DNA is TGTGCCAGCAGTTACTCGAGGCCACTAGCGGGTCTTAGTGAGCAGTTCTTC.

There are many counts of this clonotype. V usage is TRBV11-3 and J usage is TRBJ1-3, with D unclear. CDR3 length: 15 amino acids. Germline CDR1 SGHNT, CDR2 YENEEA. V shed 3 bases and J shed 0 bases, with 9 bases lying between them. The CDR3 region has the DNA TGTGCCAGCAGCTTCGGGCATGACTCTGGAAACACCATATATTTT. It codes for CASSFGHDSGNTIYF.

This clonotype occurred many times. The chain uses TRBV12-5 and TRBJ1-2; 7 nucleotides agree with TRBD1. Germline V gene sequence: CDR1 LGHNT, CDR2 FRNRAP. This CDR3 has 15 residues. J was trimmed by 5 bases and V by 4 bases; bases with no gene match: 10. The CDR3 spells CASGSPSTGTYGYTF. For the CDR3, the DNA is TGTGCTAGTGGTTCACCCTCGACAGGGACATATGGCTACACCTTC. Combining the CDR3 with reference TRBV12-5 and TRBJ1-2 gives the whole variable domain DARVTQTPRHKVTEMGQEVTMRCQPILGHNTVFWYRQTMMQGLELLAYFRNRAPLDDSGMPKDRFSAEMPDATLATLKIQPSEPRDSAVYFCASGSPSTGTYGYTFGSGTRLTVV.

The chain joins TRBV28 to TRBJ1-5; 11 nucleotides match TRBD1. The trim removed 10 bases at V and 5 bases at J, leaving 16 bases unmatched. The CDR3 runs to 17 residues. Germline V lookup: CDR1 MDHEN, CDR2 SYDVKM. This CDR3 reads CAIKSSRGTGGDQPQHF. The DNA for the CDR3 is TGTGCCATCAAATCGAGTCGGGGGACAGGGGGGGATCAGCCCCAGCATTTT.

In this sample, this clonotype turned up many times. J is TRBJ1-5 and V is TRBV18; a possible D gene is TRBD1 (5 bases). Germline CDR1 and CDR2: KGHSH and LQKENI. V lost 3 bases, J lost 11 bases, and 20 bases lay in between. The CDR3 runs to 15 residues. CDR3 in DNA: TGTGCCAGCTCACCTGGAACAGGACTAATTGGGACCCAGCATTTT. Translation: CASSPGTGLIGTQHF.

This clonotype was seen ten or more times. The chain recombines TRBV28 with TRBJ2-7; D not resolved. There are 10 residues in the CDR3. With 6 bases removed from V and 5 bases from J, the gap between germline ends came to 5 bases. Germline V CDR1 and CDR2: MDHEN, SYDVKM. This CDR3 is CASRANEQYF. Here the CDR3 DNA reads TGTGCCAGCAGGGCCAACGAGCAGTACTTC. The whole variable domain, remainder taken from reference TRBV28 and TRBJ2-7, is DVKVTQSSRYLVKRTGEKVFLECVQDMDHENMFWYRQDPGLGLRLIYFSYDVKMKEKGDIPEGYSVSREKKERFSLILESASTNQTSMYLCASRANEQYFGPGTRLTVT.

This clonotype was picked up many times. The chain recombines TRBV2 with TRBJ2-7, with TRBD1 matching 9 bases. The CDR3 covers 11 residues. Germline CDR1 and CDR2: SNHLY and FYNNEI. The V and J ends lost 8 bases and 6 bases, in that order; junction bases with no gene match: 2. The CDR3 reads CASQDRGEQYF. Here the CDR3 DNA reads TGTGCCAGCCAGGACAGGGGCGAGCAGTACTTC.

In this sample, this clonotype turned up many times. CDR3 loop: CASSLKGGRSYEQYF. DNA for the CDR3: TGTGCCAGCAGTTTGAAGGGCGGGAGGTCCTACGAGCAGTACTTC. This chain joins TRBV28 and TRBJ2-7, with TRBD2 matching over 8 bases. CDR1 is MDHEN, CDR2 SYDVKM, per germline. V gave up 3 bases and J gave up 1 base; unmatched junction bases: 5. This CDR3 is 15 amino acids long.

At least ten counts were recorded for this clonotype. The chain combines TRBV28 with TRBJ1-6; 9 bases match TRBD1. Germline CDR1 MDHEN, CDR2 SYDVKM. The V gene end was trimmed by 5 bases and the J gene end by 5 bases; junction bases not matched to a gene: 10. CDR3 length: 17 residues. CDR3: CASSPYYRGHDNSPLHF. The CDR3 nucleotides read TGTGCCAGCAGTCCTTACTACAGGGGGCATGATAATTCACCCCTCCACTTT.

This clonotype was detected many times. The genes are TRBV2 and TRBJ2-1; D possibly matches TRBD1 or TRBD2 (6 bases each). The CDR3 is 14 residues long. CDR1 is SNHLY, CDR2 FYNNEI, per germline. V lost 7 bases and J lost 4, with 14 bases in between. The CDR3 sequence: CASTGVGGYNEQFF. The CDR3 bases are TGTGCCAGCACGGGAGTAGGGGGATACAATGAGCAGTTCTTC.

Ten or more counts support this clonotype. J is TRBJ2-7 and V is TRBV6-1; 10 bases fit TRBD2. From germline, CDR1 is MNHNS and CDR2 SASEGT. This CDR3 has 14 residues. V lost 6 bases and J lost 4; bases outside the gene matches: 6. CDR3 amino acids: CASSSSGSGYEQYF. The DNA of the CDR3 is TGTGCCAGCAGCTCTAGCGGGAGTGGTTACGAGCAGTACTTC.

This clonotype was detected many times. The chain couples TRBV5-1 to TRBJ1-6; D remains ambiguous. Between the trimmed V and J ends, which lost 2 bases and 9 bases, there was a span of 12 bases. Germline V lookup: CDR1 SGHRS, CDR2 YFSETQ. The CDR3 loop spans 14 amino acids. This CDR3 reads CASSLGPTGSPLHF. DNA of the CDR3: TGCGCCAGCAGCTTAGGGCCGACTGGTTCACCCCTCCACTTT.